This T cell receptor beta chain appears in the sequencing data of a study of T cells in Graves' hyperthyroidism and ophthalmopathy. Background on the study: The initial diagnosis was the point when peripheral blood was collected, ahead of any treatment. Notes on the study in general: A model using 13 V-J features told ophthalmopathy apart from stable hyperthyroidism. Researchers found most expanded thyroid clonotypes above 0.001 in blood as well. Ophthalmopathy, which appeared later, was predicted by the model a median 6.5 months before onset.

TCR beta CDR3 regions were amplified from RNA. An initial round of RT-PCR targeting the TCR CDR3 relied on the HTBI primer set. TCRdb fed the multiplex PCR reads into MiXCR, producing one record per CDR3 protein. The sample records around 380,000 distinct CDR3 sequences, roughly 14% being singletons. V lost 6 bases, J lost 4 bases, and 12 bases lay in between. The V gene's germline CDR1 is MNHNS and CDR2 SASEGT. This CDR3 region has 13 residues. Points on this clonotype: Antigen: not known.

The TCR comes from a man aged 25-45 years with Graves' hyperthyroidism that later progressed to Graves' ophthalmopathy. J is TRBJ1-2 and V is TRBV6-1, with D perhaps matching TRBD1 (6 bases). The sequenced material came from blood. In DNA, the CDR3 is TGTGCCAGCAGCCGGACAGATGGCTATGGCTACACCTTC. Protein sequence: CASSRTDGYGYTF.